There are a few counts of the clone carrying this T cell receptor beta chain. Its specificity is not known. The sample belongs to a study of CD8 T cells in ankylosing spondylitis. The CDR3 is 16 residues long. CDR1 is SNHLY, CDR2 FYNNEI, per germline. V gave up 3 bases and J gave up 15 bases; unmatched junction bases: 19. Each TCR beta library was made by quantitative 5'-RACE that incorporated molecular barcodes. TCRdb analysed the 5' RACE reads with MiXCR anew, one entry per CDR3 protein. This sample has 300,000 to 400,000 distinct CDR3 sequences; approximately 20% occur once, and the top ten carry 15% to 20%. Whole-study results and caveats: What seemed typical of ankylosing spondylitis blood was a TCR beta motif built from several highly homologous variants. Both synovial fluid and blood in reactive arthritis had previously been reported to carry some motif variants.

This TCR derives from a male donor with ankylosing spondylitis. The J gene is TRBJ2-1, the V gene TRBV2; 8 bases are shared with TRBD2. The material sequenced was blood, either unsorted or a sorted T cell fraction (not recorded which). The CDR3 here is CASSDGVAGLGGSRFF. The CDR3 bases are TGTGCCAGCAGTGACGGGGTAGCGGGGCTCGGCGGGAGTAGGTTCTTC.